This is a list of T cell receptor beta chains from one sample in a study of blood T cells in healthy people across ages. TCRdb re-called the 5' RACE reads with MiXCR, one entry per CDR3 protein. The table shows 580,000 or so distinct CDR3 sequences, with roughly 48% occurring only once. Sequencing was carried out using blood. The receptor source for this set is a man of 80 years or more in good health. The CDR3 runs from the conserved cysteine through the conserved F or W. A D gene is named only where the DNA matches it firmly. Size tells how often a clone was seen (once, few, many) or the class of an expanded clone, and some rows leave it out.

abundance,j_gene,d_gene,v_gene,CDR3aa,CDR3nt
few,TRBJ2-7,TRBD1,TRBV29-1,CSVVRQGSSYEQYF,TGCAGCGTCGTCCGACAGGGAAGCTCCTACGAGCAGTACTTC
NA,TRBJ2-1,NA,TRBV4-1,CASDRGRSSGGYNEQFF,TGCGCCAGCGACCGAGGGAGGTCATCTGGTGGGTACAATGAGCAGTTCTTC
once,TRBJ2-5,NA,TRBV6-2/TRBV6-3,CASSYRATCQETQYF,TGTGCCAGCAGTTACCGCGCTACGTGCCAAGAGACCCAGTACTTC
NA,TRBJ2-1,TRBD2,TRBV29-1,CSVGTSGSFGNEQFF,TGCAGCGTGGGGACTAGCGGGAGCTTTGGCAATGAGCAGTTCTTC
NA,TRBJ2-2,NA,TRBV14,CASSQSLGGGELFF,TGTGCCAGCAGCCAATCCCTGGGCGGCGGAGAGCTGTTTTTT
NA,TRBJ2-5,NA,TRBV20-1,CSALMGGPTRSQETQYF,TGCAGTGCTCTGATGGGAGGCCCGACTAGGTCCCAAGAGACCCAGTACTTC
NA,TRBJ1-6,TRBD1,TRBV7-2,CASSSGQGHSPPHF,TGTGCCAGCAGCTCGGGACAGGGTCATTCACCCCCCCACTTT
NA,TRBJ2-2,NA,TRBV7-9,CASSSRRGDTGELFF,TGTGCCAGCAGCTCGCGCAGGGGGGACACCGGGGAGCTGTTTTTT
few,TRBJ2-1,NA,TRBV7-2,CASSPSPGGSYNEQFF,TGTGCCAGCAGCCCCTCCCCGGGGGGCTCTTACAATGAGCAGTTCTTC
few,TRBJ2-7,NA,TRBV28,CASCDRYEQYF,TGTGCCAGCTGCGACCGGTACGAGCAGTACTTC
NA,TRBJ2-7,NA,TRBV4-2,CASSQGVTRTYEQYF,TGTGCCAGCAGCCAAGGGGTTACTAGAACCTACGAGCAGTACTTC
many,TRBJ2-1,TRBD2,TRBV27,CASSFLGGSYNEQFF,TGTGCCAGCAGTTTTCTCGGGGGGAGCTACAATGAGCAGTTCTTC
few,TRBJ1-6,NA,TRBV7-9,CASTHGQTNSPLHF,TGTGCCAGCACACACGGACAGACAAATTCACCCCTCCACTTT
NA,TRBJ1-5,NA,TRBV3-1,CASSQGHTNQPQHF,TGTGCCAGCAGCCAGGGACATACAAATCAGCCCCAGCATTTT
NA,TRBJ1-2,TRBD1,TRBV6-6,CASSYQDRNYGYTF,TGCGCCAGCAGTTACCAGGACAGGAACTATGGCTACACCTTC
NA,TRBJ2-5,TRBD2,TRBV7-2,CASSLVLRGEETQYF,TGTGCCAGCAGCTTAGTTTTGCGGGGGGAAGAGACCCAGTACTTC
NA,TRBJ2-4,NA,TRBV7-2,CASSLSRSKNIQYF,TGTGCCAGCAGCTTGTCGAGATCCAAAAACATTCAGTACTTC
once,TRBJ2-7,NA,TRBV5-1,CASSVEQDSYEQYF,TGCGCCAGCAGCGTGGAACAGGACTCCTACGAGCAGTACTTC
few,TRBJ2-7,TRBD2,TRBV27,CASSLSVGGRIYEQYF,TGTGCCAGCAGTTTATCGGTCGGCGGGAGGATCTACGAGCAGTACTTC
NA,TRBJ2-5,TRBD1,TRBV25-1,CASGRTGAQETQYF,TGTGCCAGCGGCAGGACAGGAGCGCAAGAGACCCAGTACTTC
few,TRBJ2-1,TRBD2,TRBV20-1,CSASVSGGISYNEQFF,TGCAGTGCTAGTGTTAGCGGGGGGATCTCCTACAATGAGCAGTTCTTC
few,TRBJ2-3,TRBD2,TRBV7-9,CASSSGLGSDTQYF,TGTGCCAGCAGCTCGGGACTAGGATCAGATACGCAGTATTTT